In this sample, the clone carrying this TCR beta chain turned up a few times. Its cognate antigen is unknown. The data derive from a study of CD8 T cells in ankylosing spondylitis. Whole-study findings and limits: The study looked at matched synovial fluid samples from ankylosing spondylitis patients. Disease-linked clones were reported to be significantly enriched there. Earlier work had already found some motif variants in reactive arthritis synovial fluid and blood. Several highly homologous variants made up a TCR beta motif that seemed to typify ankylosing spondylitis blood.

In making TCR beta libraries, quantitative 5'-RACE with molecular barcodes was used. TCRdb re-analysed the 5' RACE reads in MiXCR, keeping a single row per CDR3 protein. The sample records roughly 490,000 distinct CDR3 sequences, roughly 5.3% being singletons. This TCR came from a male donor with ankylosing spondylitis. The specimen was blood, either unsorted or a sorted T cell fraction (not recorded which).

The DNA for the CDR3 is TGTGCCAGCAGCCAGTATGGAAGGGTCTCAGAGACCCAGTACTTC. It specifies CASSQYGRVSETQYF. The chain recombines TRBV3-1 with TRBJ2-5, with D uncertain. The germline V gene encodes CDR1 LGHDT and CDR2 YNNKEL (reference sequence). This CDR3 region has 15 residues. V was shortened by 3 bases and J by 4 bases, with 15 bases between the two germline ends.